The rows below give T cell receptor beta chains drawn from one sample of a study of shared clonotypes between healthy human individuals. Only in-frame clones appear in the TCRdb table, and some are missing; sequencing was by immunoSEQ multiplex PCR. The table shows about 1.5 million clones, with 98% occurring only once. The sequencing sample was made of naive CD4+ T cells sorted from blood. Receptor source: a man aged 30 to 45 in good health. Both conserved end residues are part of each CDR3. D genes are given only for firm matches. Clone sizes are given selectively: once, few, many, or a class where the clone is expanded.

clone_size	cdr3_length	v_call	j_call	d_call	cdr3_aa	cdr3_nt
NA	13	TRBV7-3	TRBJ2-3	NA	CASSLGSTDTQYF	TGTGCCAGCTCCCTGGGCTCCACAGATACGCAGTATTTT
NA	16	TRBV9	TRBJ1-3	TRBD1	CASSVGTGSAGNTIYF	TGTGCCAGCAGCGTTGGGACAGGATCAGCTGGAAACACCATATATTTT
once	14	TRBV5-1	TRBJ2-7	NA	CASSWDESSYEQYF	TGCGCCAGCAGCTGGGATGAAAGCTCCTACGAGCAGTACTTC
NA	16	TRBV4-1	TRBJ2-2	NA	CASSQDLRWLSGELFF	TGCGCCAGCAGCCAAGATTTAAGATGGCTCTCCGGGGAGCTGTTTTTT
NA	15	TRBV28	TRBJ1-4	NA	CASSLLDTGIGKLFF	TGTGCCAGCAGTTTATTGGACACAGGGATTGGAAAACTGTTTTTT
NA	13	TRBV19	TRBJ2-7	TRBD1	CASSPRTGYEQYF	TGTGCCAGTAGTCCGCGGACAGGCTACGAGCAGTACTTC
NA	15	TRBV6-5	TRBJ1-2	TRBD1	CATGQGGRLQRGYTF	TGTGCCACTGGACAGGGAGGGAGACTTCAGAGGGGCTACACCTTC
NA	14	TRBV5-1	TRBJ2-2	NA	CASSPTEATGELFF	TGCGCCAGCAGCCCCACTGAGGCCACCGGGGAGCTGTTTTTT
NA	14	TRBV7-9	TRBJ2-7	NA	CASSLDLVGARQYF	TGTGCCAGCAGCTTAGATCTCGTGGGAGCGCGGCAGTACTTC
NA	16	TRBV5-6	TRBJ2-3	TRBD2	CASSFRTSGTQITQYF	TGTGCCAGCAGCTTCCGGACTAGCGGAACACAGATAACGCAGTATTTT
NA	15	TRBV9	TRBJ2-1	TRBD1	CASSVERTGLYEQFF	TGTGCCAGCAGCGTAGAGAGGACAGGGTTGTATGAGCAGTTCTTC
NA	15	TRBV11-2	TRBJ2-6	NA	CASRRSLSGANVLTF	TGTGCCAGCAGACGAAGTCTCTCCGGGGCCAACGTCCTGACTTTC
NA	12	TRBV7-9	TRBJ2-7	TRBD2	CASSRGLADRYF	TGTGCCAGCAGCCGGGGACTAGCGGACCGGTACTTC
NA	20	TRBV18	TRBJ1-5	TRBD1	CASSPLPAGGASISNQPQHF	TGTGCCAGCTCACCACTTCCGGCAGGGGGCGCATCTATTAGCAATCAGCCCCAGCATTTT
NA	14	TRBV27	TRBJ2-2	NA	CASRGAPNTGELFF	TGTGCCAGCAGGGGGGCCCCGAACACCGGGGAGCTGTTTTTT
NA	18	TRBV19	TRBJ1-5	TRBD1	CASSLPGGQGASNQPQHF	TGTGCCAGTAGCCTGCCGGGCGGGCAGGGGGCGAGCAATCAGCCCCAGCATTTT
NA	14	TRBV5-1	TRBJ2-7	NA	CATPPGTLTYEQYF	TGCGCCACCCCCCCAGGGACCCTCACCTACGAGCAGTACTTC
NA	15	TRBV6-5	TRBJ2-1	NA	CASTLLRGHSNEQFF	TGTGCCAGCACCCTACTACGGGGACACAGCAATGAGCAGTTCTTC
NA	15	TRBV7-2	TRBJ2-7	NA	CASSLEGRLAYEQYF	TGTGCCAGCAGCTTAGAAGGCCGGCTAGCCTACGAGCAGTACTTC
NA	12	TRBV9	TRBJ2-1	NA	CASSVEAGEQFF	TGTGCCAGCAGCGTAGAAGCGGGTGAGCAGTTCTTC
NA	15	TRBV15	TRBJ1-5	NA	CATSSRGTNNQPQHF	TGTGCCACCAGCAGCCGCGGGACAAATAACCAGCCCCAGCATTTT
NA	15	TRBV11-2	TRBJ2-7	TRBD1	CASSPRDRAPDEQYF	TGTGCCAGCAGCCCCCGGGACAGGGCTCCGGACGAGCAGTACTTC
NA	10	TRBV20-1	TRBJ2-3	NA	CSSPVDTQYF	TGCAGTTCCCCGGTGGATACGCAGTATTTT
NA	13	TRBV19	TRBJ2-2	NA	CASSTPGAGELFF	TGTGCCAGTAGTACCCCCGGGGCCGGGGAGCTGTTTTTT
NA	14	TRBV7-3	TRBJ1-1	NA	CASSPGQLNTEAFF	TGTGCCAGCAGCCCCGGACAGTTGAACACTGAAGCTTTCTTT
NA	14	TRBV7-2	TRBJ1-2	NA	CASSLAGSDYGYTF	TGTGCCAGCAGCTTAGCAGGGTCGGACTATGGCTACACCTTC
once	16	TRBV7-9	TRBJ1-1	TRBD1	CASSLPLGTGGTEAFF	TGTGCCAGCAGCCTCCCGCTCGGGACAGGGGGCACTGAAGCTTTCTTT
NA	18	TRBV5-1	TRBJ1-5	NA	CASSGTRDLPGLRQPQHF	TGCGCCAGCAGCGGAACTAGGGACCTCCCCGGGTTAAGGCAGCCCCAGCATTTT
NA	15	TRBV28	TRBJ2-3	TRBD2	CASSQASGFTDTQYF	TGTGCCAGCAGTCAGGCTAGCGGATTCACAGATACGCAGTATTTT
NA	17	TRBV5-6	TRBJ2-7	TRBD1	CASSLAVDRGMPYEQYF	TGTGCCAGCAGCTTGGCTGTAGACAGGGGAATGCCCTACGAGCAGTACTTC
once	14	TRBV6-5	TRBJ2-7	NA	CASSYSGASYEQYF	TGTGCCAGCAGTTACTCGGGGGCTTCTTACGAGCAGTACTTC
NA	15	TRBV10-3	TRBJ2-7	NA	CAISGEFVSSYEQYF	TGTGCCATCAGTGGAGAGTTTGTGAGCTCCTACGAGCAGTACTTC
NA	14	TRBV30	TRBJ2-2	TRBD2	CAWKGGLAGVELFF	TGTGCCTGGAAAGGAGGACTAGCGGGAGTAGAGCTGTTTTTT
NA	14	TRBV5-4	TRBJ2-7	TRBD1	CASRRDRGTDEQYF	TGTGCCAGCAGACGAGACAGGGGAACCGACGAGCAGTACTTC
NA	13	TRBV28	TRBJ2-7	NA	CASSSPLTKEQYF	TGTGCCAGCAGTTCCCCCCTCACGAAAGAGCAGTACTTC
NA	15	TRBV5-4	TRBJ1-5	TRBD1	CASSLGQGNNQPQHF	TGTGCCAGCAGCCTGGGACAGGGGAACAATCAGCCCCAGCATTTT
NA	16	TRBV5-1	TRBJ2-1	TRBD2	CASRGTSGSSYNEQFF	TGCGCCAGCAGAGGGACTAGCGGTTCCTCCTACAATGAGCAGTTCTTC
NA	16	TRBV28	TRBJ2-7	TRBD2	CASRSRRLAGGYEQYF	TGTGCCAGCCGATCCCGGCGGCTAGCGGGAGGCTACGAGCAGTACTTC
NA	15	TRBV10-3	TRBJ1-4	NA	CAIKPAGQPNEKLFF	TGTGCCATCAAGCCGGCGGGTCAGCCTAATGAAAAACTGTTTTTT
NA	18	TRBV7-2	TRBJ2-2	NA	CASSFLPPIIQNTGELFF	TGTGCCAGCAGCTTTCTCCCCCCGATCATTCAGAACACCGGGGAGCTGTTTTTT
NA	17	TRBV4-1	TRBJ2-2	TRBD2	CASSQELLAGVAGELFF	TGCGCCAGCAGCCAAGAGTTGCTAGCGGGAGTGGCCGGGGAGCTGTTTTTT